This is a list of T cell receptor beta chains from one sample in a study of cytomegalovirus exposure and HLA in healthy donors. Using immunoSEQ multiplex PCR, the repertoire was profiled, and TCRdb retains in-frame clones only, with some absent. The table has around 150,000 clones, 66% seen once. The sample comprised PBMCs. These receptors originate from a woman in her fifties or sixties in good health and CMV-seronegative. CDR3s include the opening cysteine and the closing phenylalanine or tryptophan. D genes are given only for firm matches. Clone size is not always given. Where it is, it says once, few, many or a class for expanded clones.

d_call: NA; v_call: TRBV5-5; clone_size: few; j_call: TRBJ2-2; cdr3_length: 14; cdr3_nt: TGTGCCAGCAGCTTAAGACCGGGCACCGGGGAGCTGTTTTTT; cdr3_aa: CASSLRPGTGELFF
d_call: TRBD2; v_call: TRBV4-2; clone_size: few; j_call: TRBJ2-7; cdr3_length: 17; cdr3_nt: TGTGCCAGCAGCCAAGATCTAAGGGTAGCGGGGTCCTACGAGCAGTACTTC; cdr3_aa: CASSQDLRVAGSYEQYF
d_call: TRBD1; v_call: TRBV5-4; clone_size: NA; j_call: TRBJ1-2; cdr3_length: 12; cdr3_nt: TGTGCCAGCAGCGGGACAGGGGATGGCTACACCTTC; cdr3_aa: CASSGTGDGYTF
d_call: TRBD2; v_call: TRBV7-2; clone_size: few; j_call: TRBJ2-7; cdr3_length: 15; cdr3_nt: TGTGCCAGCAGCGTCAGTCCTAGCGGGAGCTACGAGCAGTACTTC; cdr3_aa: CASSVSPSGSYEQYF
d_call: NA; v_call: TRBV10-3; clone_size: NA; j_call: TRBJ1-3; cdr3_length: 14; cdr3_nt: TGTGCCATCAGCAAACAGGGTTCTGGAAACACCATATATTTT; cdr3_aa: CAISKQGSGNTIYF
d_call: TRBD1; v_call: TRBV28; clone_size: NA; j_call: TRBJ2-7; cdr3_length: 15; cdr3_nt: TGTGCCAGCAGTTTGCCGGGACAGGGACCCCACGAGCAGTACTTC; cdr3_aa: CASSLPGQGPHEQYF
d_call: TRBD1; v_call: TRBV5-4; clone_size: few; j_call: TRBJ1-2; cdr3_length: 13; cdr3_nt: TGTGCCAGCAGCGAGGGACAGCTATATGGCTACACCTTC; cdr3_aa: CASSEGQLYGYTF
d_call: NA; v_call: TRBV29-1; clone_size: NA; j_call: TRBJ2-2; cdr3_length: 15; cdr3_nt: TGCAGCGTTGGTAAAGCAGGGGTGGGTTCCGGGGAGCTGTTTTTT; cdr3_aa: CSVGKAGVGSGELFF
d_call: NA; v_call: TRBV29-1; clone_size: NA; j_call: TRBJ1-4; cdr3_length: 13; cdr3_nt: TGCAGCGTTGATCAGGGGTCGGGTGAAAAACTGTTTTTT; cdr3_aa: CSVDQGSGEKLFF
d_call: NA; v_call: TRBV5-1; clone_size: NA; j_call: TRBJ1-2; cdr3_length: 14; cdr3_nt: TGCGCCAGCAGCTTGGATGGGGGGAACTATGGCTACACCTTC; cdr3_aa: CASSLDGGNYGYTF
d_call: NA; v_call: TRBV7-8; clone_size: NA; j_call: TRBJ1-1; cdr3_length: 11; cdr3_nt: TGTGCCAGCAGCCTGACACTGGAAGCTTTCTTT; cdr3_aa: CASSLTLEAFF
d_call: NA; v_call: TRBV5-8; clone_size: NA; j_call: TRBJ2-7; cdr3_length: 14; cdr3_nt: TGTGCCAGCAGCTGGGGGCCTGGGGTCGACGAGCAGTACTTC; cdr3_aa: CASSWGPGVDEQYF
d_call: NA; v_call: TRBV27; clone_size: NA; j_call: TRBJ2-7; cdr3_length: 13; cdr3_nt: TGTGCCAGCAGTTTAAAAACAGCCTACGAGCAGTACTTC; cdr3_aa: CASSLKTAYEQYF